This T cell receptor beta chain was captured by sequencing in a study of cytotoxic CD8 clonotypes in ibrutinib-treated CLL. Turning to the study itself: Once patients had received a median around 12 months of treatment, range 6 to 36, response samples were obtained.

Per the germline V gene, CDR1 is LNHNV and CDR2 is YYDKDF (reference sequence). Trimming stripped 7 bases from V and 3 bases from J, with 14 bases between. This CDR3 is built from 14 residues. Generated by immunoSEQ multiplex PCR, the TCRdb table keeps only in-frame clones and is missing some. The table records around 330,000 clones, 67% of them present only once. This specimen consisted of PBMCs, obtained after 36 months of ibrutinib treatment. The chain couples TRBV15 to TRBJ2-3; TRBD1 is a possible D gene (6 bases). This TCR was sampled from a human donor with chronic lymphocytic leukemia. The CDR3 reads CATNWDTSTDTQYF. The CDR3 region has the DNA TGTGCCACCAACTGGGACACCAGTACAGATACGCAGTATTTT.